The 8 T cell receptor beta chains below were found in one sample sequenced in a study of OX40 agonist ivuxolimab in advanced cancers. The protocol was immunoSEQ multiplex PCR, while the TCRdb copy is restricted to in-frame clones and leaves out a portion. The profile shows tens of thousands of clones, 87% of them singletons. The material was CD4+ or CD8+ T cells sorted from blood, obtained in a trial of the OX40 agonist ivuxolimab. These receptors were taken from an adult with an advanced solid tumor such as melanoma, head and neck, liver or kidney cancer.

The chain is built from TRBV2 and TRBJ1-2; D ambiguous. The V gene lost 3 bases and the J gene lost 7 bases, with 12 bases spanning the gap. CDR1 and CDR2 (germline): SNHLY, FYNNEI. This CDR3 has 13 amino acids. This CDR3 reads CASSEAGTFGYTF. The CDR3, as DNA: TGTGCCAGCAGTGAGGCAGGAACTTTTGGCTACACCTTC.

This clone was counted a single time. The chain links TRBV5-6 to TRBJ2-3; 14 bases match TRBD2. Germline V gene data show CDR1 as SGHDT and CDR2 as YYEEEE. The CDR3 loop spans 15 amino acids. The trim removed 4 bases at V and 5 bases at J, leaving 3 bases unmatched. The CDR3 protein is CASSLGLAGVDTQYF. DNA for the CDR3: TGTGCCAGCAGCCTGGGACTAGCGGGAGTAGATACGCAGTATTTT.

This clone has just one count. The chain employs TRBV5-5 and TRBJ1-5; perhaps TRBD1 as D (5 bases). The CDR3 sequence is 14 residues long. Germline CDR1 reads SGHKS; CDR2 reads YYEKEE (reference sequence). V lost 1 base and J 3 bases, leaving 8 bases between the germline ends. The CDR3 DNA reads as TGTGCCAGCAGCTTGACAGGATCCAATCAGCCCCAGCATTTT. Translation gives CASSLTGSNQPQHF.

This chain joins TRBV5-1 and TRBJ2-7; D might be TRBD2 (6 bases). Germline CDR1 and CDR2: SGHRS and YFSETQ. The CDR3 spans 16 residues. The ends were cut back, 3 bases at V and 1 base at J, with 17 bases in the middle. CDR3 sequence reads: CASSSRFAGISYEQYF. CDR3 bases: TGCGCCAGCAGCTCCAGGTTTGCGGGGATATCCTACGAGCAGTACTTC.

The genes are TRBV5-5 and TRBJ1-2; possible D gene TRBD1, 6 bases. Germline CDR1 SGHKS, CDR2 YYEKEE (reference sequence). The CDR3 totals 13 residues. V lost 4 bases, J lost 10 bases, and 17 bases lay in between. CDR3 sequence: CASSEWNRDVYTF. In DNA, the CDR3 is TGTGCCAGCAGCGAATGGAACAGGGATGTCTACACCTTC. The variable domain in full, with the rest retrieved from reference TRBV5-5 and TRBJ1-2, is DAGVTQSPTHLIKTRGQQVTLRCSPISGHKSVSWYQQVLGQGPQFIFQYYEKEERGRGNFPDRFSARQFPNYSSELNVNALLLGDSALYLCASSEWNRDVYTFGSGTRLTVV.

The CDR3 coding sequence is TGCAGTGCCGTAAGCGCTGAAGCTTTCTTT. It is translated as CSAVSAEAFF. The rearrangement uses TRBV20-1 and TRBJ1-1; D gene unclear. V was pared by 6 bases and J by 6 bases, with 8 bases between. The CDR3 totals 10 residues. Germline-derived CDR1 and CDR2 are DFQATT and SNEGSKA (reference sequence).

This clone occurred a few times. The chain joins TRBV6-5 to TRBJ1-1; no reliable D call. The CDR3 has 14 amino acids. With 6 bases removed from V and 0 bases from J, the gap between germline ends came to 11 bases. CDR1 is MNHEY, CDR2 SVGAGI, per germline. CDR3 sequence: CASRSGGVNTEAFF. In DNA, the CDR3 is TGTGCCAGCAGAAGCGGTGGGGTGAACACTGAAGCTTTCTTT.

This rearrangement joins TRBV19 to TRBJ1-4; weak D call: TRBD1 (6 bases). Trimming shortened V by 5 bases and J by 7 bases, and 17 bases separated the two germline ends. CDR3 length: 15 amino acids. Germline-derived CDR1 and CDR2 are LNHDA and SQIVND (reference sequence). This chain's CDR3 is CASSPRQERSEKLFF. CDR3 nucleotide sequence: TGTGCCAGTAGTCCGAGACAGGAGAGGAGTGAAAAACTGTTTTTT.